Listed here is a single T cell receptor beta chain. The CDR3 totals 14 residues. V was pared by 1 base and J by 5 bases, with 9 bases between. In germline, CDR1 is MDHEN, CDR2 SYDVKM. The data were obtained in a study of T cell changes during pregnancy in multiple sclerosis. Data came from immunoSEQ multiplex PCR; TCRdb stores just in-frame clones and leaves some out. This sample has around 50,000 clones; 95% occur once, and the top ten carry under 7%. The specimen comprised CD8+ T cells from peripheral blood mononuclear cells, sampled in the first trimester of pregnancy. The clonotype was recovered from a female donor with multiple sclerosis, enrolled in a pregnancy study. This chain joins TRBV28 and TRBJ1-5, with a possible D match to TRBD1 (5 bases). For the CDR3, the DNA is TGTGCCAGCAGTTTATCATCCAGGGATCAGCCCCAGCATTTT. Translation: CASSLSSRDQPQHF.